This TCR beta chain derives from a study of blood T cells in healthy people across ages. Turning to this clonotype: Its matching antigen is unknown.

Using a J-beta primer mix together with a sample-barcoded 5' primer, a second PCR was run for about 7 to 12 cycles. TCRdb itself ran the 5' RACE reads through MiXCR, one entry per CDR3 protein. The top ten clones hold about 7.7% of a sample with around 1.7 million distinct CDR3 sequences, roughly 30% of them seen once. CDR1 is MNHEY, CDR2 SVGEGT, per germline. V was clipped by 2 bases and J by 4 bases, with 9 bases between them. The CDR3 consists of 14 residues. Findings and caveats of the study: A greater number of naive CD4+ cells and higher diversity distinguished long-lived donors from aged donors.

The TCR was taken from a woman in her 30s in good health. Sequencing used blood. The rearrangement joins TRBV6-2 or TRBV6-3 to TRBJ2-1; D remains unclear. CDR3 DNA: TGTGCCAGCAGTTACGAGACTTTTTACAATGAGCAGTTCTTC. This encodes CASSYETFYNEQFF.